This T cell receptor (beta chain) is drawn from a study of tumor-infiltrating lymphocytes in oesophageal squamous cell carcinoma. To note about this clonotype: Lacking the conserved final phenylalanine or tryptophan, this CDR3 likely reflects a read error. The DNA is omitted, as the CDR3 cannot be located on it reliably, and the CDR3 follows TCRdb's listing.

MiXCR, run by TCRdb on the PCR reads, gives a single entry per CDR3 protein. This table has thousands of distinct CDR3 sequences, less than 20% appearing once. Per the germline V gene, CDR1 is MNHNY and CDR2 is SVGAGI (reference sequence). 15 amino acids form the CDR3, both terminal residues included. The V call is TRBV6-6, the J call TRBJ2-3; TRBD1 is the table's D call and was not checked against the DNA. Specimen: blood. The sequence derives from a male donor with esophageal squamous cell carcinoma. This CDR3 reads CASRPPTEYGYTFGS.